This T cell receptor (beta chain) was identified in a study of shared clonotypes between healthy human individuals. Study results and limitations: Estimated richness values were generally larger in naive subsets than in memory subsets.

On this clone itself: As yet, its antigen is unknown. In the same sample, other DNA sequences code for this CDR3.

Naive CD8 cells were CD45RO-negative, positively selected for CCR7, excluding terminally differentiated effector memory CD45RA+ cells. Those who donated were healthy HIV-negative adults, with no recent acute infections or vaccinations reported. The authors ran the assay at deep level. Sequencing used immunoSEQ multiplex PCR; TCRdb keeps in-frame clones, though not all of them. The table shows around 2,100,000 clones, with about 94% occurring only once. Deletions cut 3 bases from V and 0 bases from J, with 6 bases between. Germline V lookup: CDR1 SEHNR, CDR2 FQNEAQ (reference sequence). The CDR3 extends over 13 amino acids.

The source material was naive CD8+ T cells sorted from blood. This receptor was obtained from a man aged 18 to 29 in good health. This rearrangement joins TRBV7-9 to TRBJ2-7; TRBD1 might be the D (5 bases). The CDR3 DNA reads as TGTGCCAGCAGCTTTGGGGCCTCCTACGAGCAGTACTTC. Translation: CASSFGASYEQYF.